Below are 20 T cell receptor beta chains sequenced from a single sample in a study of OX40 agonist ivuxolimab in advanced cancers. Profiled with immunoSEQ multiplex PCR; TCRdb holds only in-frame clones, not every one. The data show around 85,000 clones, about 90% seen once. The sample consisted of CD4+ or CD8+ T cells sorted from blood, taken in a trial of the OX40 agonist ivuxolimab. These receptors originate from an adult with an advanced solid tumor such as melanoma, head and neck, liver or kidney cancer.

This chain links TRBV28 with TRBJ1-2, with D maybe TRBD1 (5 bases). Trimming removed 4 bases from V and 4 bases from J, with 19 bases in between. The germline V gene encodes CDR1 MDHEN and CDR2 SYDVKM. There are 16 residues in the CDR3. CDR3 in amino acids: CASSSGPGRGTYGYTF. The CDR3, as DNA: TGTGCCAGCAGTTCCGGGCCCGGGAGGGGAACCTATGGCTACACCTTC.

The chain carries TRBV15 and TRBJ1-1; no reliable D call. CDR3 length: 14 amino acids. V lost 3 bases, J lost 2 bases, and 10 bases lay in between. The germline CDR1 and CDR2 sequences are LNHNV and YYDKDF (reference sequence). The CDR3 sequence: CATSSVDGNTEAFF. In nucleotides, the CDR3 is TGTGCCACCAGCAGTGTGGACGGAAACACTGAAGCTTTCTTT.

A few counts support this clone. The rearrangement links TRBV15 to TRBJ2-7; no clear D gene. The CDR3 has 13 residues. Trimming left V 7 bases short and J 0 bases short, with 10 bases between. Germline CDR1 is LNHNV and CDR2 is YYDKDF (reference sequence). CDR3 nucleotide sequence: TGTGCCACCACTCCAGGATACTCCTACGAGCAGTACTTC. Residues: CATTPGYSYEQYF.

V usage is TRBV2 and J usage is TRBJ2-7; TRBD2 is a possible D gene (6 bases). CDR3 length: 13 residues. Trimming left V 5 bases short and J 7 bases short, with 15 bases between. From germline, CDR1 is SNHLY and CDR2 FYNNEI. This CDR3 is CASSRDLAWEQYF. The CDR3 nucleotides read TGTGCCAGCAGTAGGGACTTAGCGTGGGAGCAGTACTTC.

Here the CDR3 reads CASSQDLGEGRLYTGELFF. The CDR3 DNA is TGCGCCAGCAGCCAAGATCTAGGCGAGGGGCGTCTTTACACCGGGGAGCTGTTTTTT. The chain links TRBV4-3 to TRBJ2-2; either TRBD1 or TRBD2 may supply D (5 bases each). CDR1 is LGHNA and CDR2 is YSLEER in the germline V gene. V shed 0 bases and J shed 3 bases, with 20 bases lying between them. This CDR3 is built from 19 residues.

V gene TRBV10-3 combines with J gene TRBJ1-6; 7 bases line up with TRBD1. CDR3 size: 12 residues. V was clipped by 5 bases and J by 8 bases; unmatched bases: 0. Germline assignment: CDR1 ENHRY and CDR2 SYGVKD. The CDR3 spells CAISTGDSPLHF. The DNA of the CDR3 is TGTGCCATCAGTACAGGGGATTCACCCCTCCACTTT.

The chain recombines TRBV28 with TRBJ2-7; D unclear. The CDR3 sequence is 12 residues long. Germline CDR1 reads MDHEN; CDR2 reads SYDVKM. V gave up 3 bases and J gave up 3 bases, with 6 bases separating them. In DNA form, the CDR3 reads TGTGCCAGCAGTTTGAATGGCTACGAGCAGTACTTC. It specifies CASSLNGYEQYF.

This chain joins TRBV7-2 and TRBJ2-7, with TRBD1 as a possible D gene (6 bases). The CDR3 loop spans 15 amino acids. Germline CDR1 is SGHTA and CDR2 is FQGNSA. With 6 bases removed from V and 5 bases from J, the gap between germline ends came to 20 bases. CDR3 sequence: CASRRDPGVADEQYF. CDR3 sequence (DNA): TGTGCCAGCAGAAGGGACCCAGGGGTCGCTGACGAGCAGTACTTC. Combining the CDR3 with reference TRBV7-2 and TRBJ2-7 gives the whole variable domain GAGVSQSPSNKVTEKGKDVELRCDPISGHTALYWYRQSLGQGLEFLIYFQGNSAPDKSGLPSDRFSAERTGGSVSTLTIQRTQQEDSAVYLCASRRDPGVADEQYFGPGTRLTVT.

A remark on this clone: Sequence at one end of the junction differs from germline and may be a read error. The chain links TRBV5-4 to TRBJ2-2, with 7 bases fitting TRBD2. There are 16 residues in the CDR3. Germline V lookup: CDR1 SGHNT, CDR2 YYREEE (reference sequence). The CDR3 sequence is CASRLGSGADTGELFF. DNA of the CDR3: TGTGCCAGCCGCTTGGGGAGCGGGGCCGACACCGGGGAGCTGTTTTTT.

The chain links TRBV30 to TRBJ2-2; 8 positions agree with TRBD2. Germline V gene data show CDR1 as GTSNPN and CDR2 as SVGIG (reference sequence). The length of the CDR3 is 15 residues. V trimming: 1 base; J trimming: 7 bases; junction bases outside the gene matches: 8. The CDR3, as DNA: TGTGCCTGGAGTGCCGGGACTAGGAGGGGCGGGGAGCTGTTTTTT. It is translated as CAWSAGTRRGGELFF.

The rearrangement joins TRBV16 to TRBJ1-5; D remains unclear. V was clipped by 4 bases and J by 1 base, with 11 bases between them. The CDR3 covers 15 residues. Germline assignment: CDR1 KGHSY and CDR2 FQNENV. CDR3 in DNA: TGTGCCAGCAGCCTACGCAAAGGGAGCAATCAGCCCCAGCATTTT. The encoded protein is CASSLRKGSNQPQHF.

This chain joins TRBV5-1 and TRBJ2-3; TRBD1 might be the D (6 bases). CDR3 length equals 17 residues. Per germline, CDR1 SGHRS and CDR2 YFSETQ. Trimming shortened V by 0 bases and J by 2 bases, and 16 bases separated the two germline ends. The CDR3 DNA reads as TGCGCCAGCAGCTTGGGATTTCGGACAGAACTCACAGATACGCAGTATTTT. The encoded protein is CASSLGFRTELTDTQYF.

The chain is built from TRBV30 and TRBJ1-1; possible D gene TRBD1, 6 bases. The CDR3 sequence is 13 residues long. V lost 0 bases, J lost 1 base, and 6 bases lay in between. In germline, CDR1 is GTSNPN, CDR2 SVGIG (reference sequence). CDR3 sequence reads: CAWSVQGNTEAFF. The CDR3 DNA sequence: TGTGCCTGGAGTGTACAGGGGAACACTGAAGCTTTCTTT.

The chain joins TRBV4-1 to TRBJ2-3, with D tentatively TRBD2 (6 bases). Germline CDR1 MGHRA, CDR2 YSYEKL. The CDR3 is made up of 16 amino acids. The V end was cut by 1 base, the J end by 2 bases, with 13 bases between. This CDR3 is CASSQVPGLHTDTQYF. The CDR3 DNA reads TGCGCCAGCAGCCAAGTTCCGGGACTCCACACAGATACGCAGTATTTT.

The chain employs TRBV2 and TRBJ2-1; D unclear. The ends were cut back, 10 bases at V and 4 bases at J, with 11 bases in the middle. This CDR3 contains 12 residues. Per the germline V gene, CDR1 is SNHLY and CDR2 is FYNNEI. Written as DNA, the CDR3 is TGTGCCAACTTCGGGCAGTACAATGAGCAGTTCTTC. Translating gives CANFGQYNEQFF.

The chain uses TRBV2 and TRBJ2-7, with D unclear. V was shortened by 7 bases and J by 2 bases, with 6 bases between the two germline ends. This CDR3 spans 11 amino acids. Germline V gene sequence: CDR1 SNHLY, CDR2 FYNNEI. CDR3 in amino acids: CASTPTYEQYF. The CDR3 bases are TGTGCCAGCACCCCGACCTACGAGCAGTACTTC. The variable domain in full, completed from reference TRBV2 and TRBJ2-7, reads EPEVTQTPSHQVTQMGQEVILRCVPISNHLYFYWYRQILGQKVEFLVSFYNNEISEKSEIFDDQFSVERPDGSNFTLKIRSTKLEDSAMYFCASTPTYEQYFGPGTRLTVT.

This clone was recorded only once. The V call is TRBV5-1, the J call TRBJ2-7; 8 nucleotides agree with TRBD1. With V trimmed by 3 bases and J by 0 bases, 5 bases remained unmatched. Germline loops: CDR1 SGHRS, CDR2 YFSETQ. The CDR3 has 15 residues. The CDR3 reads CASSWGQVSSYEQYF. The DNA of the CDR3 is TGCGCCAGCAGCTGGGGACAGGTTAGCTCCTACGAGCAGTACTTC. Together with reference TRBV5-1 and TRBJ2-7, the CDR3 gives the full variable domain: KAGVTQTPRYLIKTRGQQVTLSCSPISGHRSVSWYQQTPGQGLQFLFEYFSETQRNKGNFPGRFSGRQFSNSRSEMNVSTLELGDSALYLCASSWGQVSSYEQYFGPGTRLTVT.

V is TRBV30 and J is TRBJ2-7, with D unclear. V was cut by 1 base and J by 2 bases, with 12 bases left in between. The CDR3 is 14 amino acids. Germline-derived CDR1 and CDR2 are GTSNPN and SVGIG (reference sequence). The CDR3 loop is CAWSGNLITYEQYF. Written as DNA, the CDR3 is TGTGCCTGGAGTGGGAATTTAATTACCTACGAGCAGTACTTC.

The V call is TRBV19, the J call TRBJ1-2; 10 bases fit TRBD1. CDR1 and CDR2 from the germline V gene are LNHDA and SQIVND (reference sequence). Germline trimming cut 7 bases from V and 4 bases from J; bases unmatched to any gene: 18. CDR3 length equals 18 residues. The CDR3 loop is CASIRATGTGASAYGYTF. In DNA form, the CDR3 reads TGTGCCAGTATAAGAGCTACCGGGACAGGGGCTTCGGCCTATGGCTACACCTTC.

This chain uses TRBV21-1 with TRBJ2-7; the table's TRBD1 call for D was not verified on the DNA. TRBV21-1 is designated a pseudogene. The CDR3 spans 14 residues. The CDR3 spells CASRAQGSSYEQYF. CDR3 DNA: TGTGCCAGCAGGGCCCAGGGGAGCTCCTACGAGCAGTACTTC.